The 13 T cell receptor beta chains below come from one sample, sequenced in a study of immune evolution from preneoplasia to lung adenocarcinoma (dated by TCRdb to the early 2020s). Libraries were made using the immunoSEQ multiplex PCR assay. TCRdb took this table from immuneACCESS and kept in-frame rearrangements with V and J called. Such tables lack part of the clones; where checked against another copy, unresolved V genes explain under half of the gap, and the rest is unexplained. The sample table shows 2,000 or so clones, and 80% to 90% are seen once. The top ten hold 11% of the sample. Specimen: FFPE adjacent normal lung tissue. These receptors came from a person aged 70 to 85 with lung adenocarcinoma.

The chain links TRBV28 to TRBJ2-3, with 9 nucleotides matching TRBD1. The J segment lost 0 bases and the V segment lost 5 bases, leaving 3 bases of the junction unmatched. This CDR3 is built from 15 residues. CDR1 MDHEN and CDR2 SYDVKM come from the germline V gene. CDR3 in amino acids: CASSPGTGSTDTQYF. CDR3 in DNA: TGTGCCAGCAGTCCCGGGACAGGGAGCACAGATACGCAGTATTTT.

Note on this clone: An end of the junction does not agree with germline; a read error may underlie this. J is TRBJ2-3 and V is TRBV29-1; D is tentatively TRBD1 or TRBD2 (5 bases each). CDR3 length: 12 amino acids. The germline V gene encodes CDR1 SQVTM and CDR2 ANQGSEA. The CDR3 DNA sequence: TGCAGCGGTGAACTAGGGGTCGATACGCAGTATTTT. Its translation: CSGELGVDTQYF.

The rearrangement uses TRBV9 and TRBJ2-7; D could derive from TRBD1 or TRBD2 (5 bases each). The CDR3 covers 15 residues. Germline V CDR1 and CDR2: SGDLS, YYNGEE. Trimming stripped 0 bases from V and 0 bases from J, with 10 bases between. The CDR3: CASSVGGAISYEQYF. The CDR3, as DNA: TGTGCCAGCAGCGTAGGAGGGGCAATCTCCTACGAGCAGTACTTC.

The CDR3 here is CASSRWRDRGHTEAFF. CDR3 DNA sequence: TGTGCCAGTAGCCGATGGAGGGACAGGGGACATACTGAAGCTTTCTTT. J is TRBJ1-1 and V is TRBV11-2; the match to TRBD1 covers 10 bases. Germline values: CDR1 SGHAT, CDR2 FQNNGV. Unmatched junction bases numbered 15, after V lost 9 bases and J lost 5 bases. The CDR3 contains 16 residues.

The rearrangement links TRBV11-2 to TRBJ1-1; 9 bases map to TRBD1. The ends lost 3 bases at V and 4 bases at J; junction bases unmatched: 0. The CDR3 loop spans 13 amino acids. Germline assignment: CDR1 SGHAT and CDR2 FQNNGV. For the CDR3, the DNA is TGTGCCAGCAGCTTGACAGGGGGCACTGAAGCTTTCTTT. Its translation: CASSLTGGTEAFF.

The sample holds one count of this clone. This sequence joins TRBV28 and TRBJ2-7; TRBD1 matches 9 bases. Germline V gene sequence: CDR1 MDHEN, CDR2 SYDVKM. The CDR3 runs 15 residues. The junction had 9 bases not matched to a gene; V was cut back by 4 bases and J by 5 bases. CDR3 nucleotide sequence: TGTGCCAGCAGTTCCGCCGGGACAGGGTTCGACGAGCAGTACTTC. Its protein product is CASSSAGTGFDEQYF. Full variable domain (rest looked up from reference TRBV28 and TRBJ2-7): DVKVTQSSRYLVKRTGEKVFLECVQDMDHENMFWYRQDPGLGLRLIYFSYDVKMKEKGDIPEGYSVSREKKERFSLILESASTNQTSMYLCASSSAGTGFDEQYFGPGTRLTVT.

This rearrangement joins TRBV6-6 to TRBJ1-5, with 7 bases lining up with TRBD1. CDR3 size: 15 residues. Germline V gives CDR1 MNHNY, CDR2 SVGAGI (reference sequence). J lost 3 bases, V lost 6 bases, and 8 bases had no gene match. The CDR3 DNA reads TGTGCCAGCAGCCCTCAGGGGGGAGTCAATCAGCCCCAGCATTTT. It encodes CASSPQGGVNQPQHF.

The J gene is TRBJ2-7, the V gene TRBV27; perhaps TRBD2 as D (5 bases). The CDR3 loop spans 13 amino acids. CDR1 is MNHEY, CDR2 SMNVEV, per germline (reference sequence). Trimming cost V 3 bases and J 3 bases, with 9 bases left between them. In DNA form, the CDR3 reads TGTGCCAGCAGTTTCGGCGGGTTCTACGAGCAGTACTTC. Protein product: CASSFGGFYEQYF.

This clone was seen more than once but under ten times. The chain couples TRBV18 to TRBJ2-5; 9 bases map to TRBD1. With V trimmed by 1 base and J by 5 bases, 5 bases remained unmatched. CDR3 length: 15 amino acids. Looked up from germline, CDR1 is KGHSH and CDR2 is LQKENI. CDR3 sequence: CASSPQRTGGETQYF. The CDR3 bases are TGTGCCAGCTCACCACAACGAACAGGGGGCGAGACCCAGTACTTC.

J is TRBJ1-5 and V is TRBV6-4; D unresolved. The germline V gene encodes CDR1 MRHNA and CDR2 SNTAGT. The CDR3 extends over 13 amino acids. Trimming removed 6 bases from V and 2 bases from J, with 8 bases in between. CDR3 coding DNA: TGTGCCAGCAGCCAGTCGGGCAATCAGCCCCAGCATTTT. This encodes CASSQSGNQPQHF.

The chain combines TRBV6-5 with TRBJ2-7; 9 nucleotides line up with TRBD1. This CDR3 has 13 amino acids. J was trimmed by 2 bases and V by 6 bases; bases with no gene match: 2. Germline lookup yields CDR1 MNHEY and CDR2 SVGAGI. CDR3 in amino acids: CASRDRGTYEQYF. The CDR3 nucleotides are TGTGCCAGCAGGGACAGGGGAACCTACGAGCAGTACTTC.

The chain has TRBV5-1 and TRBJ1-1; D unclear. The CDR3 spans 12 residues. Looked up from germline, CDR1 is SGHRS and CDR2 is YFSETQ. V lost 2 bases to trimming and J lost 7 bases, with 9 bases between them. The CDR3 sequence is CASSLPGIEAFF. CDR3 DNA: TGCGCCAGCAGCTTACCGGGGATTGAAGCTTTCTTT. Full variable domain (missing parts from reference TRBV5-1 and TRBJ1-1): KAGVTQTPRYLIKTRGQQVTLSCSPISGHRSVSWYQQTPGQGLQFLFEYFSETQRNKGNFPGRFSGRQFSNSRSEMNVSTLELGDSALYLCASSLPGIEAFFGQGTRLTVV.

The chain joins TRBV6-5 to TRBJ2-5, with TRBD1 as a possible D gene (6 bases). The CDR3 is 14 residues long. V was cut by 2 bases and J by 5 bases, with 12 bases left in between. CDR1 is MNHEY, CDR2 SVGAGI, per germline. CDR3 sequence: CASSYQGTRETQYF. CDR3 DNA sequence: TGTGCCAGCAGTTACCAGGGGACACGGGAGACCCAGTACTTC.